These 14 T cell receptor beta chains share one sample of origin, sequenced in a study of T cell responses to AZD1222 COVID-19 vaccine (dated by TCRdb to the early 2020s). The sample's time point label, in plain terms: baseline before first vaccination. The library came from the immunoSEQ multiplex PCR assay. Imported from immuneACCESS, the table was reduced by TCRdb to in-frame sequences with V and J called. These copies leave out some clones; in studies compared against another copy, an unresolved V gene accounts for under half, and the cause of the remainder is not known. The sample table holds fewer than 200,000 clones, of which about nine tenths were seen once. Roughly 6% of the sample comes from the top ten. Specimen: peripheral blood, collected on day 0 of AZD1222 vaccination. The receptors here all came from an adult in good health.

The rearrangement joins TRBV29-1 to TRBJ1-5; perhaps TRBD1 as D (5 bases). Trimming removed 4 bases from V and 0 bases from J, with 10 bases in between. Germline lookup yields CDR1 SQVTM and CDR2 ANQGSEA. The CDR3 totals 14 residues. CDR3 sequence reads: CSVGGEYSNQPQHF. The CDR3 bases are TGCAGCGTTGGAGGGGAGTATAGCAATCAGCCCCAGCATTTT.

The chain joins TRBV5-1 to TRBJ2-2; possible D gene TRBD1, 6 bases. V lost 0 bases and J 1 base, leaving 16 bases between the germline ends. There are 18 residues in the CDR3. The germline V gene has CDR1 SGHRS and CDR2 YFSETQ. Written as DNA, the CDR3 is TGCGCCAGCAGCTTGGTCCCAACCGGGACACAGAACACCGGGGAGCTGTTTTTT. It translates to CASSLVPTGTQNTGELFF.

The chain links TRBV5-1 to TRBJ2-1; 13 bases fit TRBD2. Germline values: CDR1 SGHRS, CDR2 YFSETQ. Germline trimming cut 0 bases from V and 9 bases from J; bases unmatched to any gene: 9. This CDR3 region has 17 residues. In DNA form, the CDR3 reads TGCGCCAGCAGCTTGGTAAAACTAGCGGGGGGGCATAGTGAGCAGTTCTTC. It encodes CASSLVKLAGGHSEQFF.

The count of this clone is one. J is TRBJ2-5 and V is TRBV2, with D perhaps matching TRBD1 or TRBD2 (5 bases each). CDR1 is SNHLY and CDR2 is FYNNEI in the germline V gene. V dropped 6 bases and J dropped 3 bases, with 14 bases sitting between them. CDR3 size: 14 residues. DNA of the CDR3: TGTGCCAGCAGCCCCGGGACGGTGAAAGAGACCCAGTACTTC. Amino acid sequence: CASSPGTVKETQYF.

The chain has TRBV19 and TRBJ1-5; D might be TRBD1 (6 bases). The V gene's germline CDR1 is LNHDA and CDR2 SQIVND (reference sequence). The CDR3 consists of 17 residues. Trimming left V 8 bases short and J 0 bases short, with 20 bases between. CDR3 DNA sequence: TGTGCCAGTGGGTTCGGGGGGCGGGCCTTTAGCAATCAGCCCCAGCATTTT. Its protein is CASGFGGRAFSNQPQHF.

This clone was seen just once. The chain has TRBV7-9 and TRBJ1-3, with D possibly matching TRBD1 (5 bases). This CDR3 has 16 amino acids. The germline V gene encodes CDR1 SEHNR and CDR2 FQNEAQ (reference sequence). Trimming cost V 5 bases and J 0 bases, with 14 bases left between them. CDR3 nucleotides: TGTGCCAGCAGCGAAACGACAGCGAACTCTGGAAACACCATATATTTT. This encodes CASSETTANSGNTIYF.

The chain recombines TRBV5-4 with TRBJ2-3; 16 bases are shared with TRBD2. CDR3 length: 18 residues. Germline V gives CDR1 SGHNT, CDR2 YYREEE (reference sequence). Trimming at V came to 4 bases and at J to 2 bases, leaving 7 bases not matched to a gene. The chain's CDR3 is CASSPRGLAGGTTDTQYF. For the CDR3, the DNA is TGTGCCAGCAGCCCTCGGGGACTAGCGGGAGGGACCACAGATACGCAGTATTTT.

This chain uses TRBV5-1 with TRBJ1-4; 7 bases agree with TRBD1. The CDR3 is 17 residues long. J lost 0 bases, V lost 4 bases, and 9 bases had no gene match. Per the germline V gene, CDR1 is SGHRS and CDR2 is YFSETQ. CDR3 sequence reads: CASSIRDSLATNEKLFF. DNA for the CDR3: TGCGCCAGCAGCATCCGGGACAGTCTTGCAACTAATGAAAAACTGTTTTTT.

This chain links TRBV28 with TRBJ1-5; D is uncertain. Trimming pared 2 bases from V and 8 bases from J, leaving 13 bases between. The CDR3 is 14 amino acids. Germline V gene data show CDR1 as MDHEN and CDR2 as SYDVKM. The CDR3 loop is CASSLGQVIKPQHF. The CDR3 nucleotides read TGTGCCAGCAGTTTAGGCCAGGTAATCAAGCCCCAGCATTTT.

This clone was detected only once. The V gene is TRBV9, the J gene TRBJ1-3; unclear D gene. V lost 0 bases to trimming and J lost 8 bases, with 12 bases between them. Germline CDR1 is SGDLS and CDR2 is YYNGEE. The CDR3 spans 14 residues. The DNA for the CDR3 is TGTGCCAGCAGCGTAGAAGGGTTAGCGGACACCATATATTTT. This gives the protein CASSVEGLADTIYF.

The chain employs TRBV30 and TRBJ1-1; D is possibly TRBD1 (6 bases). The CDR3 totals 15 residues. The V gene lost 3 bases and the J gene lost 1 base, with 15 bases spanning the gap. Per the germline V gene, CDR1 is GTSNPN and CDR2 is SVGIG (reference sequence). The chain's CDR3 is CAWRYRDTPNTEAFF. The CDR3 DNA is TGTGCCTGGAGATACCGGGACACTCCGAACACTGAAGCTTTCTTT.

The CDR3 DNA is TGCAGTGCTAGTTCTCCCGGGACAGGGGGATTCGTGCAGTACTTC. Amino acids: CSASSPGTGGFVQYF. The genes are TRBV20-1 and TRBJ2-7; 11 positions match TRBD1. This CDR3 has 15 amino acids. V dropped 3 bases and J dropped 9; count of bases not matched to a gene: 13. Germline CDR1 reads DFQATT; CDR2 reads SNEGSKA (reference sequence).

V is TRBV5-4 and J is TRBJ2-7; no clear D. Trimming stripped 2 bases from V and 1 base from J, with 7 bases between. In germline, CDR1 is SGHNT, CDR2 YYREEE (reference sequence). The CDR3 runs to 13 residues. CDR3 protein: CASSLGQSYEQYF. CDR3 nucleotide sequence: TGTGCCAGCAGCTTAGGGCAGTCCTACGAGCAGTACTTC.

This chain links TRBV6-5 with TRBJ2-1, with 8 bases aligning to TRBD1. The CDR3 length is 14 residues. Germline CDR1 MNHEY, CDR2 SVGAGI. The V gene end was trimmed by 7 bases and the J gene end by 4 bases; junction bases not matched to a gene: 6. CDR3 in amino acids: CASIIDRGYNEQFF. The CDR3 DNA is TGTGCCAGCATAATCGACAGGGGTTACAATGAGCAGTTCTTC.